This entry lists 21 T cell receptor beta chains sequenced from one sample in a study of vaccination effects on CD4 cells after COVID-19. Expansion with viral peptide pools was applied to antigen-specific CD4+ T cells by the ViraFEST assay prior to sequencing. Scientists isolated CD4+ T cells after a roughly 9-day culture period ended. Vaccinated recipients, who were negative for nucleocapsid antibodies, had no history of SARS-CoV-2 infection. Generated by immunoSEQ multiplex PCR, the TCRdb table keeps only in-frame clones and is missing some. The sample consists of about 73,000 clones, 78% of them appearing once. No antigen has been identified for these receptors. Material: CD4+ T cells from PBMCs cultured with SARS-CoV-2 spike peptides, obtained before COVID-19 vaccination. The source of these receptors is a human donor who received a COVID-19 vaccine.

The genes are TRBV7-9 and TRBJ2-3; D assignment may be TRBD1 or TRBD2 (6 bases each). V was shortened by 1 base and J by 6 bases, with 17 bases between the two germline ends. The germline V gene has CDR1 SEHNR and CDR2 FQNEAQ (reference sequence). This CDR3 is built from 16 residues. CDR3 in DNA: TGTGCCAGCAGCTTAGTATACGGGGGCGGCCCGGATACGCAGTATTTT. Amino acid sequence: CASSLVYGGGPDTQYF.

This clone showed up just once. This chain connects TRBV7-8 to TRBJ2-5; D remains ambiguous. CDR1 and CDR2 (germline): SGHVS, FQNEAQ. V gave up 3 bases and J gave up 1 base, with 9 bases separating them. The CDR3 spans 14 residues. CDR3 nucleotide sequence: TGTGCCAGCAGCTTGGTCTTGCCCCAAGAGACCCAGTACTTC. This encodes CASSLVLPQETQYF. Together with reference TRBV7-8 and TRBJ2-5, the CDR3 gives the full variable domain: GAGVSQSPRYKVAKRGQDVALRCDPISGHVSLFWYQQALGQGPEFLTYFQNEAQLDKSGLPSDRFFAERPEGSVSTLKIQRTQQEDSAVYLCASSLVLPQETQYFGPGTRLLVL.

The V gene is TRBV7-2, the J gene TRBJ2-5; D remains unclear. Germline assignment: CDR1 SGHTA and CDR2 FQGNSA. Trimming left V 1 base short and J 7 bases short, with 10 bases between. This CDR3 has 13 residues. CDR3 sequence: CASSLVFTATQYF. CDR3 nucleotide sequence: TGTGCCAGCAGCTTAGTCTTTACCGCGACCCAGTACTTC.

The chain recombines TRBV19 with TRBJ1-4, with a possible D match to TRBD1 (5 bases). With 6 bases removed from V and 1 base from J, the gap between germline ends came to 15 bases. The CDR3 length is 16 residues. Germline-derived CDR1 and CDR2 are LNHDA and SQIVND (reference sequence). CDR3 sequence (DNA): TGTGCCAGTAGCTCAACATTGGGACGAACTAATGAAAAACTGTTTTTT. Protein: CASSSTLGRTNEKLFF.

The chain is built from TRBV5-4 and TRBJ1-2, with D perhaps TRBD1 (5 bases). CDR3 length: 15 residues. The germline V and J ends were trimmed by 4 bases and 5 bases, with 18 bases remaining between them. Germline assignment: CDR1 SGHNT and CDR2 YYREEE (reference sequence). CDR3 in amino acids: CASSQITDGAYGYTF. DNA of the CDR3: TGTGCCAGCAGCCAGATTACGGACGGGGCTTATGGCTACACCTTC.

CDR3: CASSPNPSDEQYV. The CDR3 region has the DNA TGTGCCAGCTCACCAAACCCTTCCGACGAGCAGTACGTC. V gene TRBV18 combines with J gene TRBJ2-7; unclear D gene. The V gene lost 2 bases and the J gene lost 5 bases, with 10 bases spanning the gap. CDR1 and CDR2 from the germline V gene are KGHSH and LQKENI. The CDR3 spans 13 residues.

The chain employs TRBV21-1 and TRBJ1-1; the table's TRBD1 call for D was not verified on the DNA. TRBV21-1 is termed a pseudogene. The CDR3 length is 17 residues. CDR3 sequence (DNA): TGTGCCAGCAGCACCCTCGCCGCCACAGAGATGAACACTGAAGCTTTCTTT. Translated: CASSTLAATEMNTEAFF.

V and J are TRBV7-2 and TRBJ2-5; D is perhaps TRBD2 (6 bases). Germline V gives CDR1 SGHTA, CDR2 FQGNSA. V shed 5 bases and J shed 2 bases, with 21 bases lying between them. The CDR3 has 17 amino acids. The CDR3 DNA reads as TGTGCCAGCAGCGGCATCGGGGGACGCAGTGGGCAAGAGACCCAGTACTTC. Translating it yields CASSGIGGRSGQETQYF.

The CDR3: CASSSLSTDTQYF. For the CDR3, the DNA is TGCGCCAGCAGCTCCTTAAGCACAGATACGCAGTATTTT. The rearrangement uses TRBV5-1 and TRBJ2-3; D uncertain. Germline values: CDR1 SGHRS, CDR2 YFSETQ. The V gene lost 3 bases and the J gene lost 0 bases, with 5 bases spanning the gap. The CDR3 extends over 13 amino acids.

The V call is TRBV6-4, the J call TRBJ2-3, with TRBD2 identical over 15 bases. V lost 3 bases to trimming and J lost 5 bases; unmatched junction nucleotides: 6. The CDR3 runs 17 residues. The germline V gene has CDR1 MRHNA and CDR2 SNTAGT. CDR3 sequence reads: CASSDPGLAGGRDTQYF. In DNA form, the CDR3 reads TGTGCCAGCAGTGATCCGGGACTAGCGGGGGGACGAGATACGCAGTATTTT.

The chain carries TRBV9 and TRBJ2-1; 9 positions match TRBD1. Trimming took 4 bases from V and 6 from J; bases not matched to a gene: 2. Germline V gene data show CDR1 as SGDLS and CDR2 as YYNGEE. The CDR3 sequence is 13 residues long. In DNA, the CDR3 is TGTGCCAGCAGCTTACAGGGGGCCAATGAGCAGTTCTTC. Translation: CASSLQGANEQFF.

J is TRBJ1-5 and V is TRBV6-5; 7 bases agree with TRBD1. Germline CDR1 is MNHEY and CDR2 is SVGAGI. J was trimmed by 8 bases and V by 8 bases; bases with no gene match: 6. This CDR3 contains 12 residues. This CDR3 is CASGRGLEPQHF. In DNA form, the CDR3 reads TGTGCCAGCGGGAGGGGGCTGGAGCCCCAGCATTTT.

The CDR3 is CSWGGNTDTQYF. The CDR3 nucleotides read TGCAGCTGGGGCGGAAACACAGATACGCAGTATTTT. V gene TRBV29-1 combines with J gene TRBJ2-3; maybe TRBD1 (5 bases). The CDR3 consists of 12 residues. Germline CDR1 is SQVTM and CDR2 is ANQGSEA. V shed 8 bases and J shed 2 bases, with 11 bases lying between them.

This clone turned up a few times. The chain combines TRBV7-9 with TRBJ2-1; D may correspond to TRBD1 or TRBD2 (5 bases each). With 6 bases removed from V and 8 bases from J, the gap between germline ends came to 20 bases. The CDR3 length is 15 residues. The germline V gene encodes CDR1 SEHNR and CDR2 FQNEAQ (reference sequence). CDR3 sequence: CASRNGDGVRHEQFF. In DNA, the CDR3 is TGTGCCAGCAGGAATGGGGACGGGGTCCGCCATGAGCAGTTCTTC.

The genes are TRBV9 and TRBJ2-3; a possible D gene is TRBD1 (5 bases). The CDR3 runs to 14 residues. Germline CDR1 reads SGDLS; CDR2 reads YYNGEE. Trimming took 3 bases from V and 5 from J, leaving 13 bases between them. In DNA, the CDR3 is TGTGCCAGCAGCGCCGCCCAGGGTGTAGATACGCAGTATTTT. Encoded protein: CASSAAQGVDTQYF.

J is TRBJ2-5 and V is TRBV10-3; D is undetermined. This CDR3 region has 13 residues. The V end lost 6 bases, the J end lost 3 bases, and 11 bases lay between the germline ends. Germline loops: CDR1 ENHRY, CDR2 SYGVKD. The DNA for the CDR3 is TGTGCCATCAGGGGCGCAGGAGAAGAGACCCAGTACTTC. Translating gives CAIRGAGEETQYF.

The J gene is TRBJ2-2, the V gene TRBV29-1, with 8 positions matching TRBD2. CDR3 size: 14 residues. CDR1 is SQVTM, CDR2 ANQGSEA, per germline. Trimming removed 4 bases from V and 6 bases from J; junction bases left unmatched: 7. CDR3 region: CSVGVQRGSGELFF. CDR3 sequence (DNA): TGCAGCGTTGGGGTGCAGCGGGGGTCCGGGGAGCTGTTTTTT.

The chain recombines TRBV28 with TRBJ1-6; a weak D match, TRBD1 (6 bases). Germline V gene lookup returns CDR1 MDHEN and CDR2 SYDVKM. V was trimmed by 4 bases and J by 14 bases, leaving 15 bases between them. CDR3 length equals 13 residues. CDR3 DNA: TGTGCCAGCAGTTCATGGACAGAACTAACCCTCCACTTT. It specifies CASSSWTELTLHF.

This clone showed up just a few times. This chain joins TRBV11-2 and TRBJ2-5; possible D gene TRBD1, 6 bases. V was shortened by 5 bases and J by 2 bases, with 9 bases between the two germline ends. CDR3 size: 13 residues. Germline CDR1 and CDR2: SGHAT and FQNNGV. The CDR3 is CASSARGQETQYF. The DNA of the CDR3 is TGTGCCAGCAGCGCTAGGGGGCAAGAGACCCAGTACTTC. Filled out from reference TRBV11-2 and TRBJ2-5, the complete variable domain reads EAGVAQSPRYKIIEKRQSVAFWCNPISGHATLYWYQQILGQGPKLLIQFQNNGVVDDSQLPKDRFSAERLKGVDSTLKIQPAKLEDSAVYLCASSARGQETQYFGPGTRLLVL.

This clone was observed a few times. The V and J genes are TRBV7-2 and TRBJ1-5; D is unclear. Germline lookup yields CDR1 SGHTA and CDR2 FQGNSA. Trimming removed 1 base at V and 4 bases at J, with 5 bases between. The length of the CDR3 is 13 residues. DNA of the CDR3: TGTGCCAGCAGCTTAGGCAGGAATCAGCCCCAGCATTTT. This translates into CASSLGRNQPQHF.

This chain connects TRBV24-1 to TRBJ1-2, with D tentatively TRBD1 (6 bases). The V end lost 7 bases, the J end lost 2 bases, and 16 bases lay between the germline ends. Germline assignment: CDR1 KGHDR and CDR2 SFDVKD. This CDR3 is built from 15 residues. This CDR3 is CATRIPGQGNYGYTF. DNA for the CDR3: TGTGCCACCAGAATCCCCGGGCAGGGGAACTATGGCTACACCTTC.